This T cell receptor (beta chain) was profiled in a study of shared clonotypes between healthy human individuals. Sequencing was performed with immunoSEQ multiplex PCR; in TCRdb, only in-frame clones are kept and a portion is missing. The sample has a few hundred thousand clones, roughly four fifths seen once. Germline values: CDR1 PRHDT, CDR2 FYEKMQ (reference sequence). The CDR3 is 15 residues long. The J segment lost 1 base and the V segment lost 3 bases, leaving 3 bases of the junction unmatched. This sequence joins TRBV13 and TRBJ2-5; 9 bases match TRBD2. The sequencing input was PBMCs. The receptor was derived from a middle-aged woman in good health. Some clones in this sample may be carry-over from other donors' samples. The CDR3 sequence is CASSFSGRGQETQYF. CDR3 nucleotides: TGTGCCAGCAGCTTTAGCGGGAGAGGCCAAGAGACCCAGTACTTC.